One and the same sample provided the 23 T cell receptor beta chains below, sequenced in a study of CD8 T cells in Susac syndrome. Reverse transcription used roughly 0.45 to 1 ug RNA and random hexamers. TCRdb used MiXCR to reprocess the immunoSEQ multiplex PCR reads, holding one entry per CDR3 protein. The sample yields some 140,000 distinct CDR3 sequences, 85% to 95% seen once. The sequenced sample consisted of CD8+ T cells from PBMCs. The receptors were sampled from a human donor with Susac syndrome.

The chain uses TRBV7-9 and TRBJ1-1; a possible D gene is TRBD1 (5 bases). This CDR3 is 14 amino acids long. The germline CDR1 and CDR2 sequences are SEHNR and FQNEAQ (reference sequence). Deletions cut 3 bases from V and 2 bases from J, with 10 bases between. The CDR3 region has the DNA TGTGCCAGCAGCTTTGTACAGGACAACACTGAAGCTTTCTTT. This encodes CASSFVQDNTEAFF.

The chain uses TRBV20-1 and TRBJ2-7, with 14 bases matching TRBD2. Germline CDR1 reads DFQATT; CDR2 reads SNEGSKA (reference sequence). V shed 6 bases, J shed 4 bases, and the junction held 8 bases outside the gene matches. The CDR3 totals 15 residues. The DNA of the CDR3 is TGCAGTGCCGGACTAGCGGGAGGTCAATGGTACGAGCAGTACTTC. Its protein is CSAGLAGGQWYEQYF.

This chain connects TRBV4-2 to TRBJ1-2, with D uncertain. Germline-derived CDR1 and CDR2 are LGHNA and YNFKEQ. The CDR3 runs to 12 residues. The V gene lost 8 bases and the J gene lost 4 bases, with 11 bases spanning the gap. The CDR3 reads CASFGVSYGYTF. The DNA of the CDR3 is TGTGCCAGCTTTGGCGTGAGCTATGGCTACACCTTC.

The chain combines TRBV5-1 with TRBJ2-7; no firm D call. From germline, CDR1 is SGHRS and CDR2 YFSETQ. The CDR3 sequence is 13 residues long. V was cut by 7 bases and J by 2 bases, with 13 bases left in between. The DNA for the CDR3 is TGCGCCAGCGGGCCAAACCGAGCCTACGAGCAGTACTTC. This encodes CASGPNRAYEQYF.

V and J are TRBV9 and TRBJ1-2; D remains ambiguous. CDR3 size: 18 residues. The V gene lost 2 bases and the J gene lost 1 base, with 21 bases spanning the gap. CDR1 SGDLS and CDR2 YYNGEE come from the germline V gene. The DNA of the CDR3 is TGTGCCAGCAGCGTCCTTCCCTCGACGGAGATTTATAACTATGGCTACACCTTC. It is translated as CASSVLPSTEIYNYGYTF.

The rearrangement uses TRBV5-1 and TRBJ2-3; D is possibly TRBD2 (5 bases). Germline V CDR1 and CDR2: SGHRS, YFSETQ. This CDR3 spans 18 amino acids. V dropped 0 bases and J dropped 1 base, with 18 bases sitting between them. The CDR3 nucleotides read TGCGCCAGCAGCTTGGTGACGTATGGGGTGAGGGGCACAGATACGCAGTATTTT. This codes for CASSLVTYGVRGTDTQYF.

The chain uses TRBV28 and TRBJ2-1, with 12 bases that match TRBD2. The germline V gene encodes CDR1 MDHEN and CDR2 SYDVKM. The CDR3 sequence is 18 residues long. J gave up 3 bases and V 2 bases, and 8 bases lay outside the gene matches. The CDR3 spells CASSLRRLAGDLYNEQFF. DNA of the CDR3: TGTGCCAGCAGTTTACGCCGACTAGCGGGAGATCTCTACAATGAGCAGTTCTTC.

This clonotype was detected only once. The chain employs TRBV12-3 or TRBV12-4 and TRBJ2-6; D uncertain. The CDR3 consists of 15 residues. V was shortened by 5 bases and J by 0 bases, with 8 bases between the two germline ends. The CDR3 protein is CASSMTDSGANVLTF. The CDR3 region has the DNA TGTGCCAGCAGTATGACGGACTCTGGGGCCAACGTCCTGACTTTC.

The V gene is TRBV4-1, the J gene TRBJ1-1, with 9 bases aligning to TRBD1. Trimming cost V 6 bases and J 1 base; bases outside gene matches: 9. Germline V gives CDR1 MGHRA, CDR2 YSYEKL. The CDR3 length is 16 residues. CDR3: CASSLRDRDTNTEAFF. The CDR3 nucleotides read TGCGCCAGCAGTCTCCGGGACAGGGACACGAACACTGAAGCTTTCTTT.

This chain uses TRBV27 with TRBJ1-1, with a tentative D call TRBD1 (5 bases). The CDR3 loop spans 10 amino acids. From germline, CDR1 is MNHEY and CDR2 SMNVEV (reference sequence). The chain's CDR3 is CVTGGTEAFF. DNA for the CDR3: TGTGTAACTGGGGGGACTGAAGCTTTCTTT.

The V call is TRBV11-1, the J call TRBJ1-1; the D gene is possibly TRBD1 (5 bases). Germline assignment: CDR1 SGHAT and CDR2 FQDESV (reference sequence). The CDR3 is made up of 15 amino acids. Trimming took off 2 bases at V and 3 bases at J, with 13 bases between the two ends. The CDR3 nucleotides are TGTGCCAGCAGCTTAACCCAGGGCTCGGACACTGAAGCTTTCTTT. Translating it yields CASSLTQGSDTEAFF.

The chain is built from TRBV12-3 or TRBV12-4 and TRBJ1-4; D possibly corresponds to TRBD1 (6 bases). The CDR3 contains 14 residues. The V gene lost 5 bases and the J gene lost 6 bases, with 13 bases spanning the gap. The CDR3 DNA is TGTGCCAGCAGTGGGGGCACCGCGGATGAAAAACTGTTTTTT. Translating gives CASSGGTADEKLFF.

CDR3 nucleotides: TGTGCCAGCAGCCCGACAGGGGGCACGAACGAGCAGTACTTC. The encoded protein is CASSPTGGTNEQYF. The V and J genes are TRBV3-1 and TRBJ2-7; 10 positions agree with TRBD1. V trimming: 4 bases; J trimming: 5 bases; junction bases outside the gene matches: 5. Germline V gene sequence: CDR1 LGHDT, CDR2 YNNKEL (reference sequence). CDR3 length equals 14 residues.

The rearrangement uses TRBV20-1 and TRBJ2-1; 10 bases align to TRBD2. This CDR3 has 16 residues. V lost 1 base, J lost 5 bases, and 8 bases stayed unmatched. Germline V CDR1 and CDR2: DFQATT, SNEGSKA (reference sequence). CDR3 coding DNA: TGCAGTGCTAGAGGGAAAACTAGCGGGGATAACAATGAGCAGTTCTTC. It codes for CSARGKTSGDNNEQFF.

The chain couples TRBV20-1 to TRBJ2-1; D unclear. The ends were cut back, 3 bases at V and 4 bases at J, with 10 bases in the middle. Germline V gives CDR1 DFQATT, CDR2 SNEGSKA (reference sequence). The CDR3 loop spans 13 amino acids. This CDR3 is CSASYGHYNEQFF. The CDR3 DNA is TGCAGTGCTAGTTACGGGCATTACAATGAGCAGTTCTTC.

This chain joins TRBV5-6 and TRBJ2-2; D unresolved. V lost 0 bases, J lost 0 bases, and 15 bases lay in between. Germline values: CDR1 SGHDT, CDR2 YYEEEE. CDR3 size: 18 residues. The CDR3 nucleotides are TGTGCCAGCAGCTTGGGGGGTAGTGCGGCCCCGAACACCGGGGAGCTGTTTTTT. Translated: CASSLGGSAAPNTGELFF.

The V and J genes are TRBV11-2 and TRBJ1-1; weak D call: TRBD1 (5 bases). Germline V gives CDR1 SGHAT, CDR2 FQNNGV. Trimming shortened V by 6 bases and J by 1 base, and 6 bases separated the two germline ends. This CDR3 is 12 amino acids long. CDR3 sequence: CASSTGNTEAFF. The CDR3 DNA follows: TGTGCCAGCAGTACAGGGAACACTGAAGCTTTCTTT.

CDR3 sequence: CSASSGFSYNEQFF. The CDR3 bases are TGCAGTGCTTCTAGCGGGTTCTCCTACAATGAGCAGTTCTTC. J is TRBJ2-1 and V is TRBV20-1; 8 bases line up with TRBD2. Germline loops: CDR1 DFQATT, CDR2 SNEGSKA (reference sequence). The CDR3 is made up of 14 amino acids. The J segment lost 0 bases and the V segment lost 5 bases, leaving 3 bases of the junction unmatched.

Only a few counts were recorded for this clonotype. V gene TRBV7-3 combines with J gene TRBJ2-3; either TRBD1 or TRBD2 may fit D (5 bases each). The ends were cut back, 3 bases at V and 2 bases at J, with 9 bases in the middle. The CDR3 has 14 amino acids. CDR1 and CDR2 (germline): SGHTA, FQGTGA. The CDR3 spells CASSLGPYTDTQYF. The CDR3 DNA follows: TGTGCCAGCAGCTTGGGACCATACACAGATACGCAGTATTTT.

The gene calls are TRBV28 and TRBJ2-1, with no clear D. This CDR3 spans 11 amino acids. Per the germline V gene, CDR1 is MDHEN and CDR2 is SYDVKM. Trimming took off 7 bases at V and 3 bases at J, with 4 bases between the two ends. CDR3 protein: CASTDYNEQFF. The CDR3 bases are TGTGCCAGCACCGACTACAATGAGCAGTTCTTC.

This chain links TRBV4-1 with TRBJ1-2; D is uncertain. This CDR3 comprises 16 residues. The V gene lost 0 bases and the J gene lost 0 bases, with 11 bases spanning the gap. Per the germline V gene, CDR1 is MGHRA and CDR2 is YSYEKL. CDR3 region: CASSQDVSAANYGYTF. The CDR3 nucleotides are TGCGCCAGCAGCCAAGATGTCTCAGCAGCTAACTATGGCTACACCTTC.

CDR3 protein: CASSDPGGGNEQYF. The CDR3 DNA is TGTGCCAGCAGTGACCCGGGAGGAGGGAACGAGCAGTACTTC. J is TRBJ2-7 and V is TRBV25-1; 7 bases are shared with TRBD2. Trimming cost V 3 bases and J 5 bases; bases outside gene matches: 7. Germline lookup yields CDR1 MGHDK and CDR2 SYGVNS. CDR3 size: 14 residues.

This chain joins TRBV11-2 and TRBJ1-1, with D tentatively TRBD1 (6 bases). This CDR3 comprises 17 residues. Germline V gene data show CDR1 as SGHAT and CDR2 as FQNNGV. The ends were cut back, 5 bases at V and 5 bases at J, with 24 bases in the middle. The CDR3 DNA reads TGTGCCAGCAGCGAGATTAGCCCTACAGGGTTCGTGACTGAAGCTTTCTTT. Residues: CASSEISPTGFVTEAFF.